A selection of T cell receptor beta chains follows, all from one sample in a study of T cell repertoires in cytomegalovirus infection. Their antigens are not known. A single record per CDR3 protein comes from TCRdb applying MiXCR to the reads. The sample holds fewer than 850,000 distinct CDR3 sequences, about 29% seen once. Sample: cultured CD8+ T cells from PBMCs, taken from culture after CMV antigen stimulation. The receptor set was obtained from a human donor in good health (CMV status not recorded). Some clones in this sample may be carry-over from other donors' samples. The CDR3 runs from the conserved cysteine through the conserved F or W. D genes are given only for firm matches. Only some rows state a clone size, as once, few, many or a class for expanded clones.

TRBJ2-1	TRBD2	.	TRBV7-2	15	TGTGCCAGCAGCTTCGGCGGGGGGGCCTGCAATGAGCAGTTCTTC	CASSFGGGACNEQFF
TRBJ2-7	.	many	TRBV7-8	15	TGTGCCAGCAGCTTAGAAGGTGCAGGGGCGAATCTCATTGGCTTC	CASSLEGAGANLIGF
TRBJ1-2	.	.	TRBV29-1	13	TGCAGCGTTCTCCGGGGGCCCAACTATGGCTACACCTTC	CSVLRGPNYGYTF
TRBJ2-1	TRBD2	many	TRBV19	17	TGTGCCAGTAGTATAGATTCGGGACTAGCGGTTTTAAATCGTCGGTTCTTC	CASSIDSGLAVLNRRFF
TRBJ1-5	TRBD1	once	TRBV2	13	TGTGCCACCGACAGGGGGAGGGGTCAGCCCCAGCATTTT	CATDRGRGQPQHF
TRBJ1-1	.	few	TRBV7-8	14	TGTGCCAGCAGCGTAGACAGTTATTTCACTGAAGCTTTCTTT	CASSVDSYFTEAFF
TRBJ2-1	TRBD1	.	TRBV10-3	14	TGTGCCATCAAAGGCCGAACAGGGGTGGGTGAGCAGTTCTTC	CAIKGRTGVGEQFF
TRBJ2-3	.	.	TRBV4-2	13	TGTGCCAGCAGCCAAGATGGGACAGATACGCAGTATTTT	CASSQDGTDTQYF
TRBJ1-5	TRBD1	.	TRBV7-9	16	TGTGCCAGCAGCTTAGGGGGGACAGGGGGCCAGAAGCCCCAGCATTTT	CASSLGGTGGQKPQHF
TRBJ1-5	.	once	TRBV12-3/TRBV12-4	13	TGTGCCAGCAACTGGGGACCCAATCAGCCCCAGCATTTT	CASNWGPNQPQHF
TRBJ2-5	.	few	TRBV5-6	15	TGTGCCAGCACCTTGGGTTCGATAGGAGAAGAGACCCAGTACTTC	CASTLGSIGEETQYF
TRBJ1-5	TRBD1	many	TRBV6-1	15	TGTGCCAGCAGAGGGACAGTGATTAGCAATCAGCCCCAGCATTTT	CASRGTVISNQPQHF
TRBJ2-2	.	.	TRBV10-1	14	TGCGCCAGCAGTAGACGGGAAAACACCGGGGAGCTGTTTTTT	CASSRRENTGELFF
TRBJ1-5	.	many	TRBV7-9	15	TGTGCCAGCAGCATCACCGGGACCCCAAATCAGCCCCAGCATTTT	CASSITGTPNQPQHF
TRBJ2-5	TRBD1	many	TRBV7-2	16	TGTGCCAGCAGCCCCAGGGACAGGGAAATTTTAGAGACCCAGTACTTC	CASSPRDREILETQYF
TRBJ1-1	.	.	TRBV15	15	TGTGCCACCAGCAGAGATCGGGGATTGAACACTGAAGCTTTCTTT	CATSRDRGLNTEAFF
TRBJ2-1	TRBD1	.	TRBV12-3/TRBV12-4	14	TGTGCCAGCAGTTACAGGGGCCCCGGCGGTGAGCAGTTCTTC	CASSYRGPGGEQFF
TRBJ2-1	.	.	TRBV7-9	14	TGTGCCAGCAGCTATCCTACAGGGCGCAATGAGCAGTTCTTC	CASSYPTGRNEQFF
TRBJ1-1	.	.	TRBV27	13	TGTGCCACCTGGGGAGGGGCCCAGCTTGAAGCTTTCTTT	CATWGGAQLEAFF
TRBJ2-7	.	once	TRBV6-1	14	TGTGCCACCGACAGCCCTCAAAAGTCCTACGAGCAGTACTTC	CATDSPQKSYEQYF